These 13 T cell receptor beta chains share one sample of origin, sequenced in a study of beta chain features in type 1 diabetes. The study's findings and limits: Type 1 diabetes patients had moderately but significantly shorter TCRB CDR3s in all four CD4+ subsets.

Isolated RNA was reverse transcribed in full, so expressed TCRB transcripts were sequenced. Assay: immunoSEQ multiplex PCR; the TCRdb copy retains only in-frame clones and omits some. The repertoire has over 150,000 clones, under 13% of them found once; the top ten carry approximately 0.46%. These TCRs are of unknown antigen specificity. The sequencing sample was made of central memory CD4+ T cells from blood. The source of these receptors is a man under 40 with type 1 diabetes.

The chain uses TRBV7-2 and TRBJ1-2; D perhaps matches TRBD1 (6 bases). The CDR3 sequence is 13 residues long. Between the trimmed V and J ends, which lost 5 bases and 4 bases, there was a span of 11 bases. Per the germline V gene, CDR1 is SGHTA and CDR2 is FQGNSA. The CDR3: CASSGQLPYGYTF. The CDR3 DNA follows: TGTGCCAGCAGCGGACAGCTACCCTATGGCTACACCTTC.

J is TRBJ1-4 and V is TRBV7-2; the D is unclear. CDR1 SGHTA and CDR2 FQGNSA come from the germline V gene. The CDR3 is made up of 14 amino acids. Deletions cut 3 bases from V and 4 bases from J, with 9 bases between. This CDR3 is CASSLWQVNEKLFF. In nucleotides, the CDR3 is TGTGCCAGCAGCTTGTGGCAGGTTAATGAAAAACTGTTTTTT.

Ten or more counts support this clone. The chain links TRBV11-2 to TRBJ2-1; D possibly corresponds to TRBD2 (6 bases). The ends were cut back, 9 bases at V and 7 bases at J, with 16 bases in the middle. CDR1 is SGHAT and CDR2 is FQNNGV in the germline V gene. The CDR3 is 13 amino acids. The CDR3 is CASSREMRNEQFF. The CDR3 nucleotides are TGTGCCAGTTCCCGGGAGATGCGGAATGAGCAGTTCTTC. Together with reference TRBV11-2 and TRBJ2-1, the CDR3 gives the full variable domain: EAGVAQSPRYKIIEKRQSVAFWCNPISGHATLYWYQQILGQGPKLLIQFQNNGVVDDSQLPKDRFSAERLKGVDSTLKIQPAKLEDSAVYLCASSREMRNEQFFGPGTRLTVL.

The CDR3 here is CASRDSRVNTEAFF. The CDR3 nucleotides are TGTGCCAGCAGAGATTCAAGAGTGAACACTGAAGCTTTCTTT. The J gene is TRBJ1-1, the V gene TRBV25-1; D remains unclear. This CDR3 region has 14 residues. Germline V CDR1 and CDR2: MGHDK, SYGVNS. With 6 bases removed from V and 0 bases from J, the gap between germline ends came to 11 bases.

The CDR3 loop is CASSYFAVPYEQYF. The DNA of the CDR3 is TGTGCCAGCAGTTATTTCGCGGTTCCCTACGAGCAGTACTTC. V and J are TRBV6-6 and TRBJ2-7; D unclear. Trimming cost V 3 bases and J 2 bases, with 11 bases left between them. The CDR3 length is 14 residues. Germline CDR1 and CDR2: MNHNY and SVGAGI (reference sequence).

The table lists this clone with a few counts. The J gene is TRBJ1-5, the V gene TRBV5-1, with a weak D call TRBD1 (5 bases). The CDR3 covers 14 residues. The V end lost 4 bases, the J end lost 4 bases, and 12 bases lay between the germline ends. The germline V gene encodes CDR1 SGHRS and CDR2 YFSETQ. CDR3 loop: CASSLSGGNQPQHF. The CDR3 DNA reads TGCGCCAGCAGCCTGTCCGGGGGGAATCAGCCCCAGCATTTT.

This clone was counted only a few times. Additional DNA sequences in this sample encode the identical CDR3. The CDR3 reads CASSLYRGTEAFF. DNA of the CDR3: TGCGCCAGCAGCTTGTATAGGGGGACTGAAGCTTTCTTT. V gene TRBV5-1 combines with J gene TRBJ1-1; a possible D gene is TRBD1 (6 bases). V was trimmed by 1 base and J by 5 bases, leaving 9 bases between them. The CDR3 totals 13 residues. Germline assignment: CDR1 SGHRS and CDR2 YFSETQ.

This chain joins TRBV5-1 and TRBJ1-2; TRBD1 might be the D (6 bases). The CDR3 has 14 amino acids. V dropped 7 bases and J dropped 7 bases, with 20 bases sitting between them. The germline CDR1 and CDR2 sequences are SGHRS and YFSETQ. DNA of the CDR3: TGCGCCAGCGGCGATGGGGGCGCCTTCGGTGGCTACACCTTC. Amino acid sequence: CASGDGGAFGGYTF. Full variable domain (rest looked up from reference TRBV5-1 and TRBJ1-2): KAGVTQTPRYLIKTRGQQVTLSCSPISGHRSVSWYQQTPGQGLQFLFEYFSETQRNKGNFPGRFSGRQFSNSRSEMNVSTLELGDSALYLCASGDGGAFGGYTFGSGTRLTVV.

CDR3 amino acids: CASSSATSGRGQYF. CDR3 bases: TGTGCCAGCAGTTCGGCCACTAGCGGGAGAGGGCAGTACTTC. V gene TRBV6-6 combines with J gene TRBJ2-7, with 11 bases identical to TRBD2. Unmatched junction bases numbered 8, after V lost 4 bases and J lost 9 bases. Germline CDR1 and CDR2: MNHNY and SVGAGI (reference sequence). The CDR3 sequence is 14 residues long.

The V gene is TRBV7-2, the J gene TRBJ2-4; 7 nucleotides match TRBD2. The CDR3 runs 16 residues. V gave up 5 bases and J gave up 3 bases; unmatched junction bases: 10. Germline V CDR1 and CDR2: SGHTA, FQGNSA. The CDR3 nucleotides read TGTGCCAGCAGCCCCCCTTGGGGGAGGGGCAAAAACATTCAGTACTTC. It codes for CASSPPWGRGKNIQYF.

This clone was counted between two and nine times. The chain combines TRBV5-4 with TRBJ2-3, with 7 bases lining up with TRBD1. V gave up 0 bases and J gave up 0 bases; unmatched junction bases: 13. The CDR3 has 19 residues. Germline CDR1 and CDR2: SGHNT and YYREEE (reference sequence). Here the CDR3 reads CASSLDTRWDRLSTDTQYF. The DNA for the CDR3 is TGTGCCAGCAGCTTGGATACCCGGTGGGACAGACTTAGCACAGATACGCAGTATTTT.

The chain recombines TRBV7-2 with TRBJ1-2; maybe TRBD1 (6 bases). The CDR3 sequence is 14 residues long. The V end was cut by 5 bases, the J end by 1 base, with 11 bases between. Looked up from germline, CDR1 is SGHTA and CDR2 is FQGNSA. CDR3 region: CASSLRTVNYGYTF. CDR3 in DNA: TGTGCCAGCAGCCTAAGGACAGTTAACTATGGCTACACCTTC.

The gene calls are TRBV7-2 and TRBJ1-1; D not resolved. V lost 4 bases and J 4 bases, leaving 16 bases between the germline ends. Germline values: CDR1 SGHTA, CDR2 FQGNSA. This CDR3 is built from 15 residues. DNA for the CDR3: TGTGCCAGCAGCTCCACAGCCCTGGCGACCACTGAAGCTTTCTTT. Translating it yields CASSSTALATTEAFF.